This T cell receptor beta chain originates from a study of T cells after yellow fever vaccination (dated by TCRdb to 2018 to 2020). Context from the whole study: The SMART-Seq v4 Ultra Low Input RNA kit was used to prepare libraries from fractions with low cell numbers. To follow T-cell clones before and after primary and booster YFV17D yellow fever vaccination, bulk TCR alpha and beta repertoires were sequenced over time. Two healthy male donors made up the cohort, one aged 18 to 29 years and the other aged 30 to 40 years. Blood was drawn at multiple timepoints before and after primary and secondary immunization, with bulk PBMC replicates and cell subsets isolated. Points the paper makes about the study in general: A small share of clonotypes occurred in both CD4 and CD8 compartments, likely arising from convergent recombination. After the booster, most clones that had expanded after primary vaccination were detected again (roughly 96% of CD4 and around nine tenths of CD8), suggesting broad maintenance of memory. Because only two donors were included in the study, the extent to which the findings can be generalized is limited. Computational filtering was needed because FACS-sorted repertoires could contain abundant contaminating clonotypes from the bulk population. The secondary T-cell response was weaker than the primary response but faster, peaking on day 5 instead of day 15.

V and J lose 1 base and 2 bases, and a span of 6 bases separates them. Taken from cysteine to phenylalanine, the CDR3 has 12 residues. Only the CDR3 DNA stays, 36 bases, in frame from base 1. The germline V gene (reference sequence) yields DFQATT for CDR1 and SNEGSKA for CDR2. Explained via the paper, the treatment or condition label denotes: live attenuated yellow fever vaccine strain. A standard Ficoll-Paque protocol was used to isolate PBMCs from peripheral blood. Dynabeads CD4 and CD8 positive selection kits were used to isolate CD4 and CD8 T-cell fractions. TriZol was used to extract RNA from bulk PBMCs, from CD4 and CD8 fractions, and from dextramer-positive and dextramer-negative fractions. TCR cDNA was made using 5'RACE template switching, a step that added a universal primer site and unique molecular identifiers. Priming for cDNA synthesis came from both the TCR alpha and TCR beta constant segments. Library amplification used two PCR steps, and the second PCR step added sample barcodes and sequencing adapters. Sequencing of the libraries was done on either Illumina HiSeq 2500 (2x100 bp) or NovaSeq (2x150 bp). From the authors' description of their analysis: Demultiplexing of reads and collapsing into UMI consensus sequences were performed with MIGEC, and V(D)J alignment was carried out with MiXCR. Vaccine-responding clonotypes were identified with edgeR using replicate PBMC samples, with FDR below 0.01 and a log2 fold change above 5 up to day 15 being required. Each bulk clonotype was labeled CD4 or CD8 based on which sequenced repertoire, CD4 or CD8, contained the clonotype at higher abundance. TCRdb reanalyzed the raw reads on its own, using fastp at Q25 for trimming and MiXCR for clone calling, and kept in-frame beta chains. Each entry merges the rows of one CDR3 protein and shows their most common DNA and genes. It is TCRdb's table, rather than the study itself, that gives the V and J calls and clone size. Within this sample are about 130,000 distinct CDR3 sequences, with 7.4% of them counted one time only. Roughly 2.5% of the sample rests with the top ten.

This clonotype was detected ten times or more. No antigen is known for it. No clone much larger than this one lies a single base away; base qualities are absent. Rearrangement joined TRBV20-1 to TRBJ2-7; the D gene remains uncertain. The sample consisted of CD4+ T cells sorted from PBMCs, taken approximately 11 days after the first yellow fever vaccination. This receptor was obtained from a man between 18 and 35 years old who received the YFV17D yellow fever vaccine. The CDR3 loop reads CSARAGPYEQYF. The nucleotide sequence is TGCAGTGCTAGAGCGGGCCCCTACGAGCAGTACTTC.